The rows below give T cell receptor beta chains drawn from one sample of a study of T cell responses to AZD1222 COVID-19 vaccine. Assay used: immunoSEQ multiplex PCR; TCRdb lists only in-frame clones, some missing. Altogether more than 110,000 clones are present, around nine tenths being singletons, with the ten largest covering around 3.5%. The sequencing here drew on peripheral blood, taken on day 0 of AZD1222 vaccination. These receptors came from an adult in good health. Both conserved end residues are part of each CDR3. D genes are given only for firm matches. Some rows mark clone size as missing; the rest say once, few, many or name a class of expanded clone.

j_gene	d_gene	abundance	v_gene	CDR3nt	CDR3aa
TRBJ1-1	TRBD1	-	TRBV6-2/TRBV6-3	TGTGCCAGCAGCCATCTACAGGGAACAGGGGGCAACACTGAAGCTTTCTTT	CASSHLQGTGGNTEAFF
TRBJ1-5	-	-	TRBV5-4	TGTGCCAGCAGCCGGGACGGCCTCAATCAGCCCCAGCATTTT	CASSRDGLNQPQHF
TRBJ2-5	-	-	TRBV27	TGTGCCAGCAGTCTAAGACTAGGGCCCCGGGAGACCCAGTACTTC	CASSLRLGPRETQYF
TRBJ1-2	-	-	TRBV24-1	TGTGCCACCAGTGACCCCAGTCTCAGGGTAGCCTATGGCTACACCTTC	CATSDPSLRVAYGYTF
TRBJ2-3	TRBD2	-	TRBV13	TGTGCCAGCAGCCCAGGACTAGCGGGAAATACGCAGTATTTT	CASSPGLAGNTQYF
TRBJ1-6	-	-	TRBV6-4	TGTGCCAGCAAAGGGTTCGCAGGGGCCAATTCACCCCTCCACTTT	CASKGFAGANSPLHF
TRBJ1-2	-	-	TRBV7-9	TGTGCCAGCAGCTTAGGGGCAGCCCATGATGGCTACACCTTC	CASSLGAAHDGYTF
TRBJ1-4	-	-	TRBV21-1	TGTGCCAGCAGCTCCCGGACAGGGGAGGTTGAAAAACTGTTTTTT	CASSSRTGEVEKLFF
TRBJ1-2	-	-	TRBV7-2	TGTGCCAGCAGCTTACGGGCCGACAGTAACTATGGCTACACCTTC	CASSLRADSNYGYTF
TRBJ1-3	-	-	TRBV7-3	TGTGCCAGCAGCTTAACGCCTGGAAACACCATATATTTT	CASSLTPGNTIYF
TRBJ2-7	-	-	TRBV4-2	TGTGCCAGCAGCCAAGATTTGGGTCCGACTTACGAGCAGTACTTC	CASSQDLGPTYEQYF
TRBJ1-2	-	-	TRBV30	TGTGCCTGGAGCCTGGAACGTGGCTATGGCTACACCTTC	CAWSLERGYGYTF
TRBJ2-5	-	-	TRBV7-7	TGTGCCAGCAGCCCTAGGAGGGCAGACCAAGAGACCCAGTACTTC	CASSPRRADQETQYF
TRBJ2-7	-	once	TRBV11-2	TGTGCCAGCAGCGATCTCGCCTACGAGCAGTACTTC	CASSDLAYEQYF
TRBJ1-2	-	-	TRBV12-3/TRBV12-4	TGTGCCAGCAGCGGACAGCCCTATGGCTACACCTTC	CASSGQPYGYTF
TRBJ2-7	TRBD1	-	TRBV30	TGTGCCTGGGGCTGGGCCGGGACAGGGGTTCGCTACGAGCAGTACTTC	CAWGWAGTGVRYEQYF
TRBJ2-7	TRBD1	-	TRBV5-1	TGCGCCAGCAGCTTGGAGTTGTGGGACAGCCCTCTACGAGAGCAGTACTTC	CASSLELWDSPLREQYF
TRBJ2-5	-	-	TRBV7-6	TGTGCCAGCAGCCCAGGGGCAGAGACCCAGTACTTC	CASSPGAETQYF
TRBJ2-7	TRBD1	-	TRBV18	TGTGCCAGCTCACCGGGCGACAGGGGGCGGGCCGAGCAGTACTTC	CASSPGDRGRAEQYF
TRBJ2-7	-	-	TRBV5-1	TGCGCCAGCAGTGCCCAGGGTAACGAGCAGTACTTC	CASSAQGNEQYF
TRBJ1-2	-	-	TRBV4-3	TGCGCCAGCAGCCAAGGGAGGGACGCCACTAACTATGGCTACACCTTC	CASSQGRDATNYGYTF
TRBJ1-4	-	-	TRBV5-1	TGCGCCAGCAGCTTGGCCCAAGCCTCCGGTAATGAAAAACTGTTTTTT	CASSLAQASGNEKLFF